This T cell receptor beta chain was identified during a study of T-cell memory formation after mild COVID-19. The study, taken as a whole, reports: Some clones that responded were present in memory (sampled pre-infection), which suggests cross-reactive memory joined. Researchers report contracting CD4+ clones mostly in CM and EM, with CD8+ clones in EMRA. Later expanders leaned CD4+, whereas day 15 to 85 contracting clones were balanced CD4/CD8. Second-wave clones with a day 37 peak had unconfirmed SARS-CoV-2 specificity.

TCRdb reprocessed the 5' RACE reads via MiXCR and lists one record per CDR3 protein. Of nearly 5,000 distinct CDR3 sequences in the sample, around two fifths are singletons; the top ten hold around 2.5%. This clonotype occurred many times. What it binds is not known. Possible read error: a much larger clone is one base away. The germline V and J ends were trimmed by 6 bases and 3 bases, with 14 bases remaining between them. CDR3 size: 14 residues. Sequencing was performed on PBMCs or a T cell subset sorted from them (not recorded which). The receptor's source is an adult who had mild COVID-19 (a few samples of this study predate the infection). Cell type and time point are not known. This chain uses TRBV12-3 or TRBV12-4 with TRBJ1-2; D unclear. The CDR3, as DNA: TGTGCCAGCAGGTCCCACCCGCGGGACTATGGCTACACCTTC. This codes for CASRSHPRDYGYTF.